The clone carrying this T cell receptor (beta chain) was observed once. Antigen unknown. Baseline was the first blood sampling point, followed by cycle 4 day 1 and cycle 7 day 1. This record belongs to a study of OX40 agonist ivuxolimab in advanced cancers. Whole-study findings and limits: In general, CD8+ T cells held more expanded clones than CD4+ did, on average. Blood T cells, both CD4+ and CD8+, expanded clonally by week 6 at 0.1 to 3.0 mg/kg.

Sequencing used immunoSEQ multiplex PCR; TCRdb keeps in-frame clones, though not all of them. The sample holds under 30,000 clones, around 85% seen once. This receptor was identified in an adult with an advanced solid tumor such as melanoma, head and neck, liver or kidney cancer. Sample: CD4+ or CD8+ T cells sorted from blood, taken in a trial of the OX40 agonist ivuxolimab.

CDR3 in DNA: TGTGCCAGCAGCCCTCGACTAGCCGCTAACGAGCAGTACTTC. Protein: CASSPRLAANEQYF. The chain carries TRBV11-2 and TRBJ2-7; 7 bases line up with TRBD2. Germline V gives CDR1 SGHAT, CDR2 FQNNGV. The CDR3 spans 14 residues. The trim removed 5 bases at V and 5 bases at J, leaving 9 bases unmatched.